The 23 T cell receptor beta chains below were found in one sample sequenced in a study of CD8 T cells in Susac syndrome. Reverse transcription used about 0.45 to 1 ug RNA and random hexamers. TCRdb passed the immunoSEQ multiplex PCR reads through MiXCR, listing each CDR3 protein once. The table lists 250,000 to 350,000 distinct CDR3 sequences, around 90% of them singletons. The sample consisted of CD4+ T cells from PBMCs. The receptors here all came from a human donor with multiple sclerosis.

The chain couples TRBV20-1 to TRBJ1-1; no reliable D call. This CDR3 is built from 16 residues. The ends were cut back, 0 bases at V and 0 bases at J, with 14 bases in the middle. Germline V gene sequence: CDR1 DFQATT, CDR2 SNEGSKA (reference sequence). The CDR3 DNA is TGCAGTGCTAGAGATGTCGGGCGGATTCTGAACACTGAAGCTTTCTTT. It encodes CSARDVGRILNTEAFF.

This CDR3 reads CAWSVGQRNIQYF. The CDR3 DNA reads TGTGCCTGGAGTGTTGGTCAGCGAAACATTCAGTACTTC. V and J are TRBV30 and TRBJ2-4, with unresolved D. CDR1 and CDR2 from the germline V gene are GTSNPN and SVGIG (reference sequence). The CDR3 length is 13 residues. V was trimmed by 0 bases and J by 6 bases, leaving 9 bases between them.

This rearrangement joins TRBV19 to TRBJ2-7, with 7 bases lining up with TRBD1. Germline loops: CDR1 LNHDA, CDR2 SQIVND (reference sequence). Trimming removed 5 bases from V and 3 bases from J; junction bases left unmatched: 7. The CDR3 runs to 14 residues. CDR3 residues: CASSPRTGRYEQYF. CDR3 DNA sequence: TGTGCCAGTAGTCCTCGGACAGGTCGCTACGAGCAGTACTTC.

V usage is TRBV7-2 and J usage is TRBJ2-1, with 9 bases aligning to TRBD2. This CDR3 spans 17 amino acids. The V gene end was trimmed by 1 base and the J gene end by 4 bases; junction bases not matched to a gene: 8. The V gene's germline CDR1 is SGHTA and CDR2 FQGNSA. The CDR3 bases are TGTGCCAGCAGCTTAGTCGGGGGGCTAGCGGGATACAATGAGCAGTTCTTC. It encodes CASSLVGGLAGYNEQFF.

The DNA of the CDR3 is TGTGCCAGCAGTGAAGTAAGTTCGGCAACCTCCTACAATGAGCAGTTCTTC. This encodes CASSEVSSATSYNEQFF. V gene TRBV6-1 combines with J gene TRBJ2-1; D uncertain. CDR3 size: 17 residues. Germline values: CDR1 MNHNS, CDR2 SASEGT. V lost 1 base, J lost 0 bases, and 13 bases lay in between.

V gene TRBV3-1 combines with J gene TRBJ2-7; D not certain. Trimming removed 0 bases at V and 0 bases at J, with 9 bases between. The CDR3 contains 15 residues. CDR1 and CDR2 from the germline V gene are LGHDT and YNNKEL (reference sequence). The chain's CDR3 is CASSQDWASSYEQYF. CDR3 coding DNA: TGTGCCAGCAGCCAAGATTGGGCCTCCTCCTACGAGCAGTACTTC.

This chain joins TRBV6-1 and TRBJ2-7; D perhaps matches TRBD1 (6 bases). Trimming shortened V by 6 bases and J by 3 bases, and 12 bases separated the two germline ends. Germline V gene sequence: CDR1 MNHNS, CDR2 SASEGT. The CDR3 is made up of 13 amino acids. DNA of the CDR3: TGTGCCAGCAGAATCCTAGGGGGCTACGAGCAGTACTTC. Protein product: CASRILGGYEQYF.

The CDR3 spells CSASLTTAYEQYF. The CDR3 DNA sequence: TGCAGTGCTAGCTTAACGACAGCGTACGAGCAGTACTTC. The chain is built from TRBV20-1 and TRBJ2-7; D might be TRBD1 (5 bases). CDR1 is DFQATT, CDR2 SNEGSKA, per germline (reference sequence). V dropped 3 bases and J dropped 4 bases, with 13 bases sitting between them. The CDR3 extends over 13 amino acids.

The CDR3 spells CSAQVVGGQETQYF. The CDR3 region has the DNA TGCAGTGCCCAGGTAGTTGGGGGCCAAGAGACCCAGTACTTC. V and J are TRBV20-1 and TRBJ2-5, with D perhaps matching TRBD1 or TRBD2 (5 bases each). The length of the CDR3 is 14 residues. V was clipped by 6 bases and J by 1 base, with 15 bases between them. The germline V gene has CDR1 DFQATT and CDR2 SNEGSKA (reference sequence).

The chain links TRBV9 to TRBJ2-1; 8 positions agree with TRBD2. CDR3 length: 16 residues. V dropped 2 bases and J dropped 8; count of bases not matched to a gene: 12. Looked up from germline, CDR1 is SGDLS and CDR2 is YYNGEE. CDR3 in amino acids: CASSVLSGTLAHEQFF. DNA of the CDR3: TGTGCCAGCAGCGTTCTTAGCGGGACCTTGGCACATGAGCAGTTCTTC.

This chain uses TRBV6-5 with TRBJ1-5; 9 bases agree with TRBD1. The CDR3 has 14 amino acids. Trimming cost V 6 bases and J 4 bases; bases outside gene matches: 4. Germline values: CDR1 MNHEY, CDR2 SVGAGI. The CDR3 region has the DNA TGTGCCAGCAGAACGGACAGGGGAAATCAGCCCCAGCATTTT. The encoded protein is CASRTDRGNQPQHF.

This chain joins TRBV7-9 and TRBJ1-1; D is ambiguous. This CDR3 contains 15 residues. V was pared by 2 bases and J by 1 base, with 11 bases between. Germline assignment: CDR1 SEHNR and CDR2 FQNEAQ (reference sequence). In nucleotides, the CDR3 is TGTGCCAGCAGCTTACCCCGGTCCTCGAACACTGAAGCTTTCTTT. This sequence encodes CASSLPRSSNTEAFF.

A single count supports this clonotype. V is TRBV27 and J is TRBJ2-2; 11 bases are shared with TRBD2. Germline V gene sequence: CDR1 MNHEY, CDR2 SMNVEV (reference sequence). The ends lost 6 bases at V and 4 bases at J; junction bases unmatched: 7. This CDR3 is 16 amino acids long. The CDR3 coding sequence is TGTGCCAGCAGCCGACGACTAGCGGGGCTCACCGGGGAGCTGTTTTTT. It codes for CASSRRLAGLTGELFF.

The chain joins TRBV20-1 to TRBJ2-6; D unclear. There are 15 residues in the CDR3. Trimming stripped 2 bases from V and 0 bases from J, with 8 bases between. Germline V CDR1 and CDR2: DFQATT, SNEGSKA (reference sequence). As DNA, the CDR3 is TGCAGTGCTAGAAGGCAAAACTCTGGGGCCAACGTCCTGACTTTC. It codes for CSARRQNSGANVLTF.

This chain links TRBV6-1 with TRBJ2-2; tentatively, D is TRBD1 or TRBD2 (5 bases each). Per germline, CDR1 MNHNS and CDR2 SASEGT. This CDR3 contains 15 residues. The ends were cut back, 7 bases at V and 3 bases at J, with 15 bases in the middle. The CDR3 DNA reads as TGTGCCAGCAAGGGGACCCCGGCGGACACCGGGGAGCTGTTTTTT. Translation gives CASKGTPADTGELFF.

The chain recombines TRBV30 with TRBJ1-1, with D maybe TRBD1 (5 bases). CDR1 is GTSNPN, CDR2 SVGIG, per germline (reference sequence). The CDR3 contains 13 residues. The V end lost 2 bases, the J end lost 2 bases, and 9 bases lay between the germline ends. The CDR3 here is CAWSPGTNTEAFF. The CDR3 DNA reads as TGTGCCTGGAGTCCAGGGACCAACACTGAAGCTTTCTTT.

For the CDR3, the DNA is TGTGCCAGCAGTCCCCTGAGGTATCAGCCCCAGCATTTT. Its translation is CASSPLRYQPQHF. The V and J genes are TRBV27 and TRBJ1-5; D remains unclear. CDR1 MNHEY and CDR2 SMNVEV come from the germline V gene (reference sequence). There are 13 residues in the CDR3. Trimming stripped 5 bases from V and 5 bases from J, with 10 bases between.

This chain links TRBV29-1 with TRBJ2-1; TRBD2 matches at 7 bases. The CDR3 loop spans 14 amino acids. Trimming took 4 bases from V and 0 from J; bases not matched to a gene: 3. CDR1 is SQVTM, CDR2 ANQGSEA, per germline. CDR3 amino acids: CSVVRGSSYNEQFF. CDR3 DNA: TGCAGCGTTGTTCGCGGGAGCTCCTACAATGAGCAGTTCTTC.

This clonotype was seen once. This chain joins TRBV11-1 and TRBJ2-1; 15 bases map to TRBD2. The germline CDR1 and CDR2 sequences are SGHAT and FQDESV (reference sequence). CDR3 length: 20 amino acids. Germline trimming cut 7 bases from V and 0 bases from J; bases unmatched to any gene: 13. The CDR3 bases are TGTGCCAGCACCGGCCTGGGACTAGCGGGAGGAGTTAGCTCCTACAATGAGCAGTTCTTC. Translation gives CASTGLGLAGGVSSYNEQFF.

This clonotype was recorded once. This chain joins TRBV6-1 and TRBJ1-2; tentatively, D is TRBD1 (5 bases). Looked up from germline, CDR1 is MNHNS and CDR2 is SASEGT. V lost 2 bases to trimming and J lost 10 bases, with 11 bases between them. This CDR3 is built from 12 residues. The CDR3 loop is CASSENSRDYTF. The CDR3 coding sequence is TGTGCCAGCAGTGAAAATTCCAGGGACTACACCTTC.

The chain uses TRBV19 and TRBJ1-2; TRBD1 matches 7 bases. Germline CDR1 is LNHDA and CDR2 is SQIVND (reference sequence). With V trimmed by 4 bases and J by 4 bases, 9 bases remained unmatched. The CDR3 runs 15 residues. The CDR3 DNA sequence: TGTGCCAGTAGTACCGCCGGACAGGCCCTCTATGGCTACACCTTC. Its translation: CASSTAGQALYGYTF. Full variable domain (missing parts from reference TRBV19 and TRBJ1-2): DGGITQSPKYLFRKEGQNVTLSCEQNLNHDAMYWYRQDPGQGLRLIYYSQIVNDFQKGDIAEGYSVSREKKESFPLTVTSAQKNPTAFYLCASSTAGQALYGYTFGSGTRLTVV.

The genes are TRBV4-1 and TRBJ2-7, with 7 bases fitting TRBD2. The junction had 4 bases not matched to a gene; V was cut back by 1 base and J by 4 bases. The germline V gene encodes CDR1 MGHRA and CDR2 YSYEKL. This CDR3 contains 14 residues. CDR3 nucleotides: TGCGCCAGCAGCCAAGCTACTAGCGTATACGAGCAGTACTTC. It specifies CASSQATSVYEQYF.

The CDR3 loop reads CASSGPSGGARETQYF. The CDR3 DNA follows: TGTGCCAGCAGTGGCCCTAGCGGGGGGGCCCGAGAGACCCAGTACTTC. V and J are TRBV6-2 or TRBV6-3 and TRBJ2-5; 12 nucleotides line up with TRBD2. CDR1 is MNHEY, CDR2 SVGEGT, per germline. Trimming at V came to 5 bases and at J to 4 bases, leaving 8 bases not matched to a gene. This CDR3 has 16 amino acids.